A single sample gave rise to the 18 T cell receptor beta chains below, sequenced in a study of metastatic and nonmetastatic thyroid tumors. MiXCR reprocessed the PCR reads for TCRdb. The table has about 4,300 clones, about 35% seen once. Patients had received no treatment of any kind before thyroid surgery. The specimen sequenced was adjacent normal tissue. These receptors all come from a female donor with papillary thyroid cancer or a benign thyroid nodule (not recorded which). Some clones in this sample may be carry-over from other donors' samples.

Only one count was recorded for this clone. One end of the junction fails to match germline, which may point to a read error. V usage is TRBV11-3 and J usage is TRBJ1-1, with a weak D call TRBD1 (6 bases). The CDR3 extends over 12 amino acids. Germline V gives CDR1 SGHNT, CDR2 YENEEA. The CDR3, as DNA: TGTGCCAGCAGGTTAGGGGGCACTGAAGCTTTCTTT. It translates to CASRLGGTEAFF.

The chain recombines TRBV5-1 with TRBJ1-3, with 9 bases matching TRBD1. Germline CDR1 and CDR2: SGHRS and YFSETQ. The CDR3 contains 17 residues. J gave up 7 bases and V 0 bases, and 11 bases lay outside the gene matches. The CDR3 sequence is CASSLVFTGTGKNTIYF. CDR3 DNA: TGCGCCAGCAGCTTGGTGTTTACCGGGACAGGGAAGAACACCATATATTTT.

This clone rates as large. CDR3 DNA: TGTGCCAGCAGCTTAGAGACAGGTGCCTTTGCAACTAATGAAAAACTGTTTTTT. Protein sequence: CASSLETGAFATNEKLFF. This rearrangement joins TRBV11-3 to TRBJ1-4; D is possibly TRBD1 (6 bases). The CDR3 contains 18 residues. Germline V gene data show CDR1 as SGHNT and CDR2 as YENEEA. V shed 0 bases and J shed 0 bases, with 14 bases lying between them.

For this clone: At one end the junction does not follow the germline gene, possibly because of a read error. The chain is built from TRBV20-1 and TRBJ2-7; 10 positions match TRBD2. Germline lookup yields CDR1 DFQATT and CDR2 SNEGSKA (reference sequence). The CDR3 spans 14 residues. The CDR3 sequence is CSAILIAGGYGQYF. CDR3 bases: TGCAGTGCTATCCTAATAGCGGGGGGATACGGGCAGTACTTC.

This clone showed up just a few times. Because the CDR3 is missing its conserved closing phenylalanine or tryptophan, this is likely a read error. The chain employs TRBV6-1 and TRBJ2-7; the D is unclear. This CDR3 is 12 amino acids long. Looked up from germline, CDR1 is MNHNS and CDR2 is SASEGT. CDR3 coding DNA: TGCGCCCGCAGCGACGACCGCTACGAGCAGTACATC. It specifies CARSDDRYEQYI.

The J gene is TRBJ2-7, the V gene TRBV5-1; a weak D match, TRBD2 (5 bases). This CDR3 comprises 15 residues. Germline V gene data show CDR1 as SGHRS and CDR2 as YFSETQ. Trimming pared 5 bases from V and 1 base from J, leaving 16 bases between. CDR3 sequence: CASSPGGPLSYEQYF. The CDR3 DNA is TGCGCCAGCAGTCCTGGAGGACCTCTATCCTACGAGCAGTACTTC.

CDR3 coding DNA: TGTGCCAGCAGTTCCCGCCTAGGTTTCTCCTACGAGCAGTACTTC. Its protein product is CASSSRLGFSYEQYF. The rearrangement links TRBV28 to TRBJ2-7; D call uncertain. The V end was cut by 4 bases, the J end by 0 bases, with 13 bases between. The CDR3 is 15 residues long. The germline V gene has CDR1 MDHEN and CDR2 SYDVKM.

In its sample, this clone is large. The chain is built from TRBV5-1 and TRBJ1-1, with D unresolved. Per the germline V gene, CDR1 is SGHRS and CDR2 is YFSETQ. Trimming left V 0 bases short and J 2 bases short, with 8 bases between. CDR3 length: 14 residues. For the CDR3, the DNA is TGCGCCAGCAGCTTGGACCAGACTAACACTGAAGCTTTCTTT. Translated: CASSLDQTNTEAFF.

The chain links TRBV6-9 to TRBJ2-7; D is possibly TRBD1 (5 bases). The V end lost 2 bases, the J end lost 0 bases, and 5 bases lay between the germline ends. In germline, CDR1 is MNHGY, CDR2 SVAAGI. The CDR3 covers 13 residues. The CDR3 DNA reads TGTGCCAGCAGTTATGGGGCCTCCTACGAGCAGTACTTC. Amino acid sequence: CASSYGASYEQYF.

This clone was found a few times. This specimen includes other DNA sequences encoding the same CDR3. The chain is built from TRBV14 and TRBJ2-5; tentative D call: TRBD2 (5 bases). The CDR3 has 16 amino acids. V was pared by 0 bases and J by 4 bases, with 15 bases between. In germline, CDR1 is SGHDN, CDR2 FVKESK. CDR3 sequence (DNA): TGTGCCAGCAGCCAAGAGTTAGGAGGTCTTGGAGAGACCCAGTACTTC. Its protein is CASSQELGGLGETQYF.

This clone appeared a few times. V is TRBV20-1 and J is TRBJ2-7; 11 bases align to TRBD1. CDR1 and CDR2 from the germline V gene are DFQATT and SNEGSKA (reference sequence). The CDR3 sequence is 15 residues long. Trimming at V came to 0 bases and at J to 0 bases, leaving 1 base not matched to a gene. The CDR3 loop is CSAREGTGGSYEQYF. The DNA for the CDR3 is TGCAGTGCTAGAGAAGGGACAGGGGGCTCCTACGAGCAGTACTTC.

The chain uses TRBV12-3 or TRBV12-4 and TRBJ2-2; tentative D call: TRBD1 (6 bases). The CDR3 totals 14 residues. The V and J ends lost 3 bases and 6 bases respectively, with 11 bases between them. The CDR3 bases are TGTGCCAGCAGTTTGGTGGGGGCGGCCGGGGAGCTGTTTTTT. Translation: CASSLVGAAGELFF.

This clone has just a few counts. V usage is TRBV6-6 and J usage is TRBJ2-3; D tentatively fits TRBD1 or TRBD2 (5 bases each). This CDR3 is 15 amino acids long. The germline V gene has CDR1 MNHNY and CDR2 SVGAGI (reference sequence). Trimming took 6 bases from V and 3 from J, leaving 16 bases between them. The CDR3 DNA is TGTGCCAGCAGCCCCAGGGCTGGAGGAACAGATACGCAGTATTTT. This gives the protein CASSPRAGGTDTQYF.

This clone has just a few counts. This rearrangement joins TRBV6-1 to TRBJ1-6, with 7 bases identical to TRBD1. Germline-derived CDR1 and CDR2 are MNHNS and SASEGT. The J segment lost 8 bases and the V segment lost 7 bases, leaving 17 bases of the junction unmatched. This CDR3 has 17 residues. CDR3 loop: CASTLLRGGPAYSPLHF. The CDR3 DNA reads TGTGCCAGCACCCTTCTCAGGGGGGGTCCGGCATATTCACCCCTCCACTTT.

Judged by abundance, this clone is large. The CDR3 coding sequence is TGTGCCAGCAAAGGAAGCCAAAGTCTTGAAGCTTTCTTT. This sequence encodes CASKGSQSLEAFF. The chain is built from TRBV6-2 or TRBV6-3 and TRBJ1-1, with D uncertain. V was shortened by 7 bases and J by 7 bases, with 16 bases between the two germline ends. The CDR3 runs 13 residues. CDR1 MNHEY and CDR2 SVGEGT come from the germline V gene.

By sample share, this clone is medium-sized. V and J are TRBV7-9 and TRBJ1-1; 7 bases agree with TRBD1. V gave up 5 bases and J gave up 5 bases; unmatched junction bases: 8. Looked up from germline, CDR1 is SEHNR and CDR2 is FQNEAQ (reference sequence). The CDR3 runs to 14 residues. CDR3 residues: CASSLETGETEAFF. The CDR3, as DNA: TGTGCCAGCAGCCTAGAAACAGGGGAGACTGAAGCTTTCTTT.

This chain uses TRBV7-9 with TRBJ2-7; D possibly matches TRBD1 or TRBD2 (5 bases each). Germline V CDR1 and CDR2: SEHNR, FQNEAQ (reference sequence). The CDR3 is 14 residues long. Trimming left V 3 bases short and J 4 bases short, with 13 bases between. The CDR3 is CASSFGDRQYEQYF. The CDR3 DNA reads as TGTGCCAGCAGCTTCGGGGACCGACAGTACGAGCAGTACTTC.

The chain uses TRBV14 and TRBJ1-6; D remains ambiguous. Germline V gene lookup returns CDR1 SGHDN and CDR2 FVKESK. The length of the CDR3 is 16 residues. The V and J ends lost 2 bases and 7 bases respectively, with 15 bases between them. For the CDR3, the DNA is TGTGCCAGCAGCCAATACCTCGGCGCGTACAATTCACCCCTCCACTTT. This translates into CASSQYLGAYNSPLHF.